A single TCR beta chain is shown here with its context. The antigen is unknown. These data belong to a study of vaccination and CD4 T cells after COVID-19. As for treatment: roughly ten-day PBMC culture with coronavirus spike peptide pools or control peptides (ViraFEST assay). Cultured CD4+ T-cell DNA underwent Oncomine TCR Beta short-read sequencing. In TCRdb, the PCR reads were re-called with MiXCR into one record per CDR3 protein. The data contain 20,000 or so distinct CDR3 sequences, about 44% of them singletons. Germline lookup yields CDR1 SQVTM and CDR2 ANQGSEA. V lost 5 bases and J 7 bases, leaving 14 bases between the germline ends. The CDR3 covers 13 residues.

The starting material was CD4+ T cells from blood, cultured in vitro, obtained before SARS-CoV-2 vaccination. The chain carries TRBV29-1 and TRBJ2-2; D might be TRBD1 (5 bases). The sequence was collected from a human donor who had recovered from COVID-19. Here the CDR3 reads CSVHQGGGGELFF. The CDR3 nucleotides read TGCAGCGTTCATCAGGGCGGTGGCGGGGAGCTGTTTTTT.